The rows below give T cell receptor beta chains drawn from one sample of a study of identical twins. TCRdb ran MiXCR on the 5' RACE reads and lists one entry per CDR3 protein. Found here are hundreds of thousands of distinct CDR3 sequences, around a sixth of them singletons; the top ten hold around 13%. The same sample was also used in a study of T cells expressing NK-cell markers.

The sequenced sample was PBMCs. The receptors were gathered from a woman aged 18 to 35 in good health. Each CDR3 is given with its conserved first and last residue. The order of the fields is V gene, J gene, D gene, clone size, CDR3 protein, CDR3 DNA. D genes are given only for firm matches. Not all rows give a size; the values are once, few, many and, for expanded clones, a class.

v_gene: TRBV20-1
j_gene: TRBJ2-5
d_gene: -
abundance: few
CDR3aa: CSAPRGWETQYF
CDR3nt: TGCAGTGCCCCAAGGGGGTGGGAGACCCAGTACTTC

v_gene: TRBV5-1
j_gene: TRBJ2-7
d_gene: -
abundance: -
CDR3aa: CASQSTGSEQYF
CDR3nt: TGCGCCTCCCAATCTACAGGGAGCGAGCAGTACTTC

v_gene: TRBV7-9
j_gene: TRBJ1-2
d_gene: -
abundance: few
CDR3aa: CASSFYGVANYGYTF
CDR3nt: TGTGCCAGCAGCTTTTACGGGGTAGCTAACTATGGCTACACCTTC

v_gene: TRBV6-5
j_gene: TRBJ2-7
d_gene: TRBD1
abundance: -
CDR3aa: CASSYQGAGLSYEQYF
CDR3nt: TGTGCCAGCAGTTACCAGGGGGCGGGCCTTAGCTACGAGCAGTACTTC

v_gene: TRBV9
j_gene: TRBJ2-5
d_gene: TRBD1
abundance: few
CDR3aa: CASSRTGTGRETQYF
CDR3nt: TGTGCCAGCAGTCGGACCGGGACAGGGAGAGAGACCCAGTACTTC

v_gene: TRBV5-1
j_gene: TRBJ2-1
d_gene: TRBD2
abundance: many
CDR3aa: CASSFIGASGGEQFF
CDR3nt: TGCGCCAGCAGCTTTATTGGGGCTAGCGGGGGAGAGCAGTTCTTC

v_gene: TRBV10-3
j_gene: TRBJ2-7
d_gene: TRBD1
abundance: -
CDR3aa: CAISESRDRGGRSYEQYF
CDR3nt: TGTGCCATCAGTGAGTCGAGGGACAGGGGAGGCCGCTCCTACGAGCAGTACTTC

v_gene: TRBV10-2
j_gene: TRBJ1-1
d_gene: -
abundance: -
CDR3aa: CATAWGPTEAFF
CDR3nt: TGCGCCACCGCGTGGGGGCCCACTGAAGCTTTCTTT

v_gene: TRBV19
j_gene: TRBJ1-2
d_gene: -
abundance: -
CDR3aa: CATEPRDGGNYGYTF
CDR3nt: TGTGCCACCGAACCCCGGGACGGCGGTAACTATGGCTACACCTTC

v_gene: TRBV7-9
j_gene: TRBJ2-5
d_gene: TRBD1
abundance: -
CDR3aa: CASSFGTGRETQYF
CDR3nt: TGTGCCAGCAGCTTCGGGACAGGTAGAGAGACCCAGTACTTC

v_gene: TRBV29-1
j_gene: TRBJ2-7
d_gene: TRBD1
abundance: -
CDR3aa: CSGNRGPEQYF
CDR3nt: TGCAGCGGAAACAGGGGGCCCGAGCAGTACTTC

v_gene: TRBV12-3/TRBV12-4
j_gene: TRBJ2-7
d_gene: TRBD2
abundance: -
CDR3aa: CASSSWTSGTYEQYF
CDR3nt: TGTGCCAGCAGTTCCTGGACTAGCGGGACCTACGAGCAGTACTTC

v_gene: TRBV6-2/TRBV6-3
j_gene: TRBJ2-7
d_gene: -
abundance: -
CDR3aa: CASSYRGLFISYEQYF
CDR3nt: TGTGCCAGCAGTTACAGAGGACTATTTATCTCCTACGAGCAGTACTTC